The 28 T cell receptor beta chains reported below all come from one sample, sequenced in a study of PD-L1 blockade in urothelial cancer. The data were produced by immunoSEQ multiplex PCR, yet TCRdb's version contains in-frame clones alone and is incomplete. The table shows 100,000 or so clones, with roughly nine tenths occurring only once. Material: PBMCs, obtained around atezolizumab (anti-PD-L1) treatment. Receptors were obtained from a woman of 80 years or more with urothelial cancer.

The chain is built from TRBV6-1 and TRBJ2-4; TRBD2 matches 11 bases. CDR3 size: 14 residues. Germline CDR1 is MNHNS and CDR2 is SASEGT. V shed 4 bases, J shed 4 bases, and the junction held 0 bases outside the gene matches. The CDR3: CASSGLAGKNIQYF. The CDR3, as DNA: TGTGCCAGCAGTGGACTAGCGGGGAAAAACATTCAGTACTTC.

The chain couples TRBV5-1 to TRBJ2-7; 7 bases are a match to TRBD2. Germline-derived CDR1 and CDR2 are SGHRS and YFSETQ. V was pared by 3 bases and J by 0 bases, with 9 bases of the junction left unmatched. The CDR3 totals 16 residues. Here the CDR3 reads CASSSFRGGSSYEQYF. The DNA of the CDR3 is TGCGCCAGCAGCTCCTTCAGAGGCGGGAGCTCCTACGAGCAGTACTTC.

This chain uses TRBV7-3 with TRBJ2-5; TRBD2 aligns across 9 bases. Germline-derived CDR1 and CDR2 are SGHTA and FQGTGA. The length of the CDR3 is 16 residues. With V trimmed by 2 bases and J by 3 bases, 7 bases remained unmatched. In DNA form, the CDR3 reads TGTGCCAGCAGCTTAGGTCCGACTAGCGGTGAAGAGACCCAGTACTTC. As protein: CASSLGPTSGEETQYF.

The chain joins TRBV28 to TRBJ2-2; possible D gene TRBD1, 5 bases. Trimming shortened V by 7 bases and J by 6 bases, and 12 bases separated the two germline ends. Germline lookup yields CDR1 MDHEN and CDR2 SYDVKM. This CDR3 spans 13 amino acids. The CDR3 is CASTISGSGELFF. The CDR3 bases are TGTGCCAGCACTATTTCAGGGTCCGGGGAGCTGTTTTTT.

V usage is TRBV6-1 and J usage is TRBJ1-1; maybe TRBD1 (5 bases). The V end lost 2 bases, the J end lost 1 base, and 8 bases lay between the germline ends. The CDR3 has 14 amino acids. Germline CDR1 MNHNS, CDR2 SASEGT. CDR3 DNA sequence: TGTGCCAGCAGTGAATTGGGGGGGAACACTGAAGCTTTCTTT. It specifies CASSELGGNTEAFF.

This clone occurred a few times. The rearrangement joins TRBV6-1 to TRBJ2-2; TRBD1 might be the D (8 bases). Trimming pared 4 bases from V and 0 bases from J, leaving 12 bases between. The CDR3 has 16 amino acids. Germline CDR1 reads MNHNS; CDR2 reads SASEGT. CDR3: CASSGGGQANTGELFF. For the CDR3, the DNA is TGTGCCAGCAGTGGGGGGGGACAGGCGAACACCGGGGAGCTGTTTTTT.

This chain joins TRBV19 and TRBJ2-1; TRBD1 aligns across 9 bases. The CDR3 extends over 16 amino acids. The germline CDR1 and CDR2 sequences are LNHDA and SQIVND (reference sequence). The trim removed 1 base at V and 8 bases at J, leaving 9 bases unmatched. This CDR3 is CASSIVPGQGGDEQFF. DNA of the CDR3: TGTGCCAGTAGTATAGTCCCGGGACAGGGTGGCGATGAGCAGTTCTTC.

This clone was recorded once. The chain uses TRBV28 and TRBJ1-2, with D possibly TRBD1 on 6 matching bases. V was pared by 2 bases and J by 5 bases, with 18 bases between. Germline assignment: CDR1 MDHEN and CDR2 SYDVKM. The CDR3 contains 16 residues. The CDR3 DNA follows: TGTGCCAGCAGTTTACCCAGGGGAGTCAGCTATTATGGCTACACCTTC. This gives the protein CASSLPRGVSYYGYTF.

The chain recombines TRBV7-8 with TRBJ1-1; D remains ambiguous. CDR1 and CDR2 from the germline V gene are SGHVS and FQNEAQ. The CDR3 runs to 13 residues. Deletions cut 5 bases from V and 4 bases from J, with 11 bases between. The DNA for the CDR3 is TGTGCCAGCAGCCCTTCCCGGGGCACTGAAGCTTTCTTT. It translates to CASSPSRGTEAFF.

The chain carries TRBV6-1 and TRBJ2-7; no clear D. Looked up from germline, CDR1 is MNHNS and CDR2 is SASEGT. V dropped 1 base and J dropped 0 bases, with 13 bases sitting between them. The CDR3 has 16 residues. CDR3 DNA: TGTGCCAGCAGTGAAGACAACTATTCCTTCTCCTACGAGCAGTACTTC. Translated: CASSEDNYSFSYEQYF.

This chain uses TRBV25-1 with TRBJ2-5, with a possible D match to TRBD1 (6 bases). CDR1 and CDR2 (germline): MGHDK, SYGVNS. The CDR3 is 14 residues long. Trimming cost V 7 bases and J 4 bases, with 16 bases left between them. CDR3 coding DNA: TGTGCCAGCATCCTCAGGGGTTCTCGAGAGACCCAGTACTTC. Its protein is CASILRGSRETQYF.

This chain joins TRBV10-3 and TRBJ2-1; 11 positions match TRBD2. The junction had 4 bases not matched to a gene; V was cut back by 6 bases and J by 0 bases. Germline V lookup: CDR1 ENHRY, CDR2 SYGVKD. This CDR3 comprises 16 residues. This chain's CDR3 is CAIRVTSGSSYNEQFF. The CDR3 region has the DNA TGTGCCATCAGAGTAACTAGCGGGAGCTCCTACAATGAGCAGTTCTTC.

V gene TRBV7-9 combines with J gene TRBJ2-7; no definite D call. CDR3 length: 12 amino acids. Trimming removed 5 bases at V and 4 bases at J, with 9 bases between. Germline V gene lookup returns CDR1 SEHNR and CDR2 FQNEAQ (reference sequence). The CDR3 spells CASSRIGYEQYF. The CDR3 DNA reads as TGTGCCAGCAGCCGCATCGGGTACGAGCAGTACTTC.

CDR3 amino acids: CAWSIGSGRTDTQYF. In DNA, the CDR3 is TGTGCCTGGAGTATTGGTAGCGGGAGGACAGATACGCAGTATTTT. The gene calls are TRBV30 and TRBJ2-3; TRBD2 matches 10 bases. This CDR3 is 15 amino acids long. V trimming: 2 bases; J trimming: 3 bases; junction bases outside the gene matches: 5. Per the germline V gene, CDR1 is GTSNPN and CDR2 is SVGIG (reference sequence).

This clone was counted between two and nine times. DNA of the CDR3: TGTGCCAGCAGTTTGCAGGGGGGCCATGGCTACACCTTC. This encodes CASSLQGGHGYTF. The V gene is TRBV28, the J gene TRBJ1-2; 7 bases line up with TRBD1. Trimming at V came to 3 bases and at J to 6 bases, leaving 4 bases not matched to a gene. The CDR3 sequence is 13 residues long. The germline CDR1 and CDR2 sequences are MDHEN and SYDVKM.

The V and J genes are TRBV18 and TRBJ2-5; D possibly corresponds to TRBD2 (7 bases). Trimming cost V 6 bases and J 3 bases, with 17 bases left between them. The CDR3 loop spans 15 amino acids. Germline V CDR1 and CDR2: KGHSH, LQKENI. CDR3 loop: CASSYTGGIEETQYF. Written as DNA, the CDR3 is TGTGCCAGCTCCTACACGGGGGGCATAGAAGAGACCCAGTACTTC.

The chain is built from TRBV25-1 and TRBJ1-1; D ambiguous. Trimming stripped 5 bases from V and 3 bases from J, with 13 bases between. This CDR3 contains 14 residues. Germline V gives CDR1 MGHDK, CDR2 SYGVNS. CDR3: CASSLSAVDTEAFF. The CDR3 nucleotides are TGTGCCAGCAGTCTGAGTGCCGTGGACACTGAAGCTTTCTTT.

The rearrangement joins TRBV5-1 to TRBJ2-2; 16 bases are shared with TRBD2. In germline, CDR1 is SGHRS, CDR2 YFSETQ. The CDR3 is 17 residues long. J was trimmed by 5 bases and V by 5 bases; bases with no gene match: 6. CDR3 sequence reads: CASRGTSGRASTGELFF. In DNA form, the CDR3 reads TGCGCCAGCAGAGGGACTAGCGGGAGGGCCTCGACCGGGGAGCTGTTTTTT.

The chain uses TRBV19 and TRBJ2-3, with a weak D call TRBD2 (6 bases). The CDR3 consists of 21 residues. V gave up 2 bases and J gave up 0 bases, with 27 bases separating them. Germline V gives CDR1 LNHDA, CDR2 SQIVND (reference sequence). The CDR3 region has the DNA TGTGCCAGTAGTATATACGGGGCTAGCGAGTTCCCTCGTGCTAGCACAGATACGCAGTATTTT. This gives the protein CASSIYGASEFPRASTDTQYF.

The table lists this clone with a count of one. The chain couples TRBV5-1 to TRBJ1-2, with 8 bases that match TRBD1. V shed 2 bases, J shed 4 bases, and the junction held 1 base outside the gene matches. CDR1 and CDR2 (germline): SGHRS, YFSETQ. The CDR3 covers 13 residues. CDR3 region: CASSLQGGYGYTF. The CDR3 DNA reads TGCGCCAGCAGCTTACAGGGGGGCTATGGCTACACCTTC.

V and J are TRBV5-1 and TRBJ2-1, with 14 bases matching TRBD2. CDR1 is SGHRS and CDR2 is YFSETQ in the germline V gene. The V gene end was trimmed by 2 bases and the J gene end by 0 bases; junction bases not matched to a gene: 4. This CDR3 is built from 18 residues. CDR3: CASSFGTSGGSSYNEQFF. DNA of the CDR3: TGCGCCAGCAGCTTTGGGACTAGCGGGGGCAGCTCCTACAATGAGCAGTTCTTC.

The V call is TRBV27, the J call TRBJ1-1; D perhaps matches TRBD1 (5 bases). Trimming left V 6 bases short and J 1 base short, with 15 bases between. The CDR3 loop spans 15 amino acids. Germline assignment: CDR1 MNHEY and CDR2 SMNVEV (reference sequence). The CDR3 spells CASRYSGVPNTEAFF. The CDR3 nucleotides read TGTGCCAGCAGGTATTCGGGGGTTCCGAACACTGAAGCTTTCTTT.

This chain joins TRBV2 and TRBJ1-1; D gene ambiguous. The germline CDR1 and CDR2 sequences are SNHLY and FYNNEI. V was shortened by 7 bases and J by 6 bases, with 9 bases between the two germline ends. The CDR3 totals 11 residues. The CDR3 DNA sequence: TGTGCCAGCACGGGTCTCTCTGAAGCTTTCTTT. Its protein is CASTGLSEAFF.

This chain uses TRBV5-1 with TRBJ2-1; 8 positions agree with TRBD2. Per germline, CDR1 SGHRS and CDR2 YFSETQ. This CDR3 is built from 15 residues. With V trimmed by 1 base and J by 8 bases, 8 bases remained unmatched. Here the CDR3 reads CASSLQLAVEDEQFF. The CDR3 DNA sequence: TGCGCCAGCAGCTTGCAACTAGCGGTCGAAGATGAGCAGTTCTTC.

This chain joins TRBV2 and TRBJ1-3, with 7 bases identical to TRBD1. Germline V lookup: CDR1 SNHLY, CDR2 FYNNEI. The V and J ends lost 5 bases and 4 bases, in that order; junction bases with no gene match: 8. This CDR3 spans 15 amino acids. In nucleotides, the CDR3 is TGTGCCAGCAGTTTTGACAGGGCCATAGGAAACACCATATATTTT. Amino acid sequence: CASSFDRAIGNTIYF.

The rearrangement uses TRBV7-9 and TRBJ2-7; TRBD1 aligns across 9 bases. The J segment lost 7 bases and the V segment lost 4 bases, leaving 17 bases of the junction unmatched. The CDR3 extends over 17 amino acids. Germline-derived CDR1 and CDR2 are SEHNR and FQNEAQ (reference sequence). For the CDR3, the DNA is TGTGCCAGCAGCTCCGGTGGGTGGGGACAGGGAATAGAAGAGCAGTACTTC. Translating it yields CASSSGGWGQGIEEQYF.

This chain links TRBV5-1 with TRBJ2-7, with 7 bases fitting TRBD1. Germline values: CDR1 SGHRS, CDR2 YFSETQ. V trimming: 5 bases; J trimming: 4 bases; junction bases outside the gene matches: 15. The CDR3 is 16 amino acids. The CDR3 coding sequence is TGCGCCAGCAGGCCTGCCCAACAGGGGCTAGTTTACGAGCAGTACTTC. It is translated as CASRPAQQGLVYEQYF.

The V call is TRBV14, the J call TRBJ1-5; tentative D call: TRBD1 (5 bases). Germline CDR1 SGHDN, CDR2 FVKESK. Deletions cut 5 bases from V and 11 bases from J, with 13 bases between. The CDR3 loop spans 12 amino acids. In nucleotides, the CDR3 is TGTGCCAGCAGCACAACCGCGGGGGCCCAGCATTTT. It translates to CASSTTAGAQHF.